The T cell receptor (beta chain) under discussion was sequenced for a study of T cells in tuberculosis. Study-level findings and limits: GMM-specific TCRs were nearer to active tuberculosis alpha repertoires, suggesting expansion.

Comment on this clone: No antigen is known for it.

V was trimmed by 6 bases and J by 6 bases, leaving 14 bases between them. From germline, CDR1 is SNHLY and CDR2 FYNNEI. This CDR3 comprises 13 residues. Method: immunoSEQ multiplex PCR; TCRdb's copy keeps in-frame clones and lacks some. The sample has 30,000 to 40,000 clones, 95% to 97% seen once. The TCR originated in a donor between 10 and 35 years old with latent tuberculosis or without tuberculosis infection. This chain links TRBV2 with TRBJ1-2; D remains unclear. The sample was PBMCs. The CDR3 DNA reads as TGTGCCAGCAGCCCAAGGGAGGGTAATGGCTACACCTTC. Translated, it gives CASSPREGNGYTF.